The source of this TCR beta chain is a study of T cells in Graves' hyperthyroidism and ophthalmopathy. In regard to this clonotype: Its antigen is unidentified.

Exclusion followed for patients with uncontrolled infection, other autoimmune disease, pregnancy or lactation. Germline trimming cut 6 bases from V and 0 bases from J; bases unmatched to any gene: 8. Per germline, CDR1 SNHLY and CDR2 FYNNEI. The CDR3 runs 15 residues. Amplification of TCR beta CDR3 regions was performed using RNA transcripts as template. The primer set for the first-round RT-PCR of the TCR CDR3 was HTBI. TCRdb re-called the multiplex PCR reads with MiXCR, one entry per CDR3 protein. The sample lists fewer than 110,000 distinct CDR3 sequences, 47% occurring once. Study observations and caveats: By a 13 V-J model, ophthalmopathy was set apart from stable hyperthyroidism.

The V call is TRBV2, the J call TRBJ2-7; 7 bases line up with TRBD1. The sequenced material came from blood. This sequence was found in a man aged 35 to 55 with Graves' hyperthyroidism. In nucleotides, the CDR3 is TGTGCCAGCAGAGAGATGAACAGGGGCTCCTACGAGCAGTACTTC. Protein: CASREMNRGSYEQYF. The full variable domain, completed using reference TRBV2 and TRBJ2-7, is EPEVTQTPSHQVTQMGQEVILRCVPISNHLYFYWYRQILGQKVEFLVSFYNNEISEKSEIFDDQFSVERPDGSNFTLKIRSTKLEDSAMYFCASREMNRGSYEQYFGPGTRLTVT.